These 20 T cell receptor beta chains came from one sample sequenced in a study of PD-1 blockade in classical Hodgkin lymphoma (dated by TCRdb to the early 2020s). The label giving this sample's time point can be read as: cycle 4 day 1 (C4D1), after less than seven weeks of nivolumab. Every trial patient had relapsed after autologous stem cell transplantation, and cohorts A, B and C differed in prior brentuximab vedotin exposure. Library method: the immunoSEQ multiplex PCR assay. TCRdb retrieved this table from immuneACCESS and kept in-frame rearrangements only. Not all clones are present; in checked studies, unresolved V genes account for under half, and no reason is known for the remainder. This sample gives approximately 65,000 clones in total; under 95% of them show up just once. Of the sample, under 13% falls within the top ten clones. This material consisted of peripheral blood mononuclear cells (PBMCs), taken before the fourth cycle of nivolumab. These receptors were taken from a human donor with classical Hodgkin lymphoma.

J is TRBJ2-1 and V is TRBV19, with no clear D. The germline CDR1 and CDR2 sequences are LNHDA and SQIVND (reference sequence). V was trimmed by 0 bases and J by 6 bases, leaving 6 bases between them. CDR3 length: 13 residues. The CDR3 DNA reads TGTGCCAGTAGTATAGATCTTCGCAATGAGCAGTTCTTC. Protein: CASSIDLRNEQFF.

The CDR3 coding sequence is TGTGCCAGCAGCTTAACCACTAGCGAGCAGTACTTC. Translating gives CASSLTTSEQYF. The chain uses TRBV6-5 and TRBJ2-7, with TRBD2 as a possible D gene (5 bases). Between the trimmed V and J ends, which lost 6 bases and 6 bases, there was a span of 12 bases. This CDR3 has 12 amino acids. Germline values: CDR1 MNHEY, CDR2 SVGAGI.

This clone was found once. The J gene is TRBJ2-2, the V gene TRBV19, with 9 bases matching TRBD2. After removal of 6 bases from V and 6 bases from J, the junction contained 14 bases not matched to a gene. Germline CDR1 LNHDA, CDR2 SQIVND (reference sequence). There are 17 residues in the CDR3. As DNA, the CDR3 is TGTGCCAGTAGCTCCCCTTGGGCTAGCGGGGTAGCCGGGGAGCTGTTTTTT. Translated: CASSSPWASGVAGELFF.

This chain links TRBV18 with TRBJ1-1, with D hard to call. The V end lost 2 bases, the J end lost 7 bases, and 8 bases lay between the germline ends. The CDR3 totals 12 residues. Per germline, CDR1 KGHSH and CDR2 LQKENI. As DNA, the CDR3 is TGTGCCAGCTCACCAGGGTACAGTGAAGCTTTCTTT. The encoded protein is CASSPGYSEAFF.

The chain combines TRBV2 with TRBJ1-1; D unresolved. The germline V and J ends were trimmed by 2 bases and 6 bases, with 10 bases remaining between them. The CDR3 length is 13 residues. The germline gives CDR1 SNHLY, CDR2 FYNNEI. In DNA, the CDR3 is TGTGCCAGCAGTGAAAGTAGGAGGCCTGAAGCTTTCTTT. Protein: CASSESRRPEAFF.

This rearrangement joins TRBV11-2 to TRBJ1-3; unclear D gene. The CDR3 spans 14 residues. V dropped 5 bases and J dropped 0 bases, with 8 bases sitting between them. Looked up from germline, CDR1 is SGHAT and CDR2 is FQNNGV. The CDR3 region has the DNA TGTGCCAGCAGCCAGACCTACTCTGGAAACACCATATATTTT. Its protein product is CASSQTYSGNTIYF.

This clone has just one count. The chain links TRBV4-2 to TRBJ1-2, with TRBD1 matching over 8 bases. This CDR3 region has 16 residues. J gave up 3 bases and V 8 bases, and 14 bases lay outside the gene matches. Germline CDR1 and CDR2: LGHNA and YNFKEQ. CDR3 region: CASQGGQGPKDYGYTF. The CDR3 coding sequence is TGTGCCAGCCAAGGAGGACAGGGCCCCAAAGACTATGGCTACACCTTC.

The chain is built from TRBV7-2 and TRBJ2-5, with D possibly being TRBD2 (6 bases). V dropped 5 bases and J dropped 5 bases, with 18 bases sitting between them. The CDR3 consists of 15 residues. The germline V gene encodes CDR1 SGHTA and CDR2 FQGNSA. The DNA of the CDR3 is TGTGCCAGCAGCAATAACCACGGGGGTGGTGAGACCCAGTACTTC. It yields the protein CASSNNHGGGETQYF.

The CDR3: CASREWASSTDTQYF. The CDR3 nucleotides read TGTGCCAGCAGGGAATGGGCGAGTAGCACAGATACGCAGTATTTT. V is TRBV2 and J is TRBJ2-3; D remains ambiguous. The V gene lost 6 bases and the J gene lost 0 bases, with 13 bases spanning the gap. The germline V gene has CDR1 SNHLY and CDR2 FYNNEI. The length of the CDR3 is 15 residues.

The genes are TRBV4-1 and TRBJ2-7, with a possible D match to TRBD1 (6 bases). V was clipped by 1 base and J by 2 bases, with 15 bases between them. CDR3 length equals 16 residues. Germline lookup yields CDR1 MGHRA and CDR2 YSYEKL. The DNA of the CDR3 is TGCGCCAGCAGCCAAGGGGGGCCGGCACTGGCCTACGAGCAGTACTTC. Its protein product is CASSQGGPALAYEQYF.

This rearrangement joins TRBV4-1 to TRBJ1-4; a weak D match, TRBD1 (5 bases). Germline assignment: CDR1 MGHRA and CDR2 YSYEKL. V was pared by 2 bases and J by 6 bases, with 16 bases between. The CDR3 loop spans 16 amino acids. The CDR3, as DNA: TGCGCCAGCAGCCAACCCCCCGCGGGGGTGGATGAAAAACTGTTTTTT. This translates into CASSQPPAGVDEKLFF.

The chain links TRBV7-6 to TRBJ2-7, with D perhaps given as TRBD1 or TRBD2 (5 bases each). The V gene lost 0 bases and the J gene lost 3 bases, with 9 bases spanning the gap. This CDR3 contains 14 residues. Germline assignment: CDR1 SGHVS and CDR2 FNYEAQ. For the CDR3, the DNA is TGTGCCAGCAGCTTAGCCGGGGCCAACTACGAGCAGTACTTC. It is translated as CASSLAGANYEQYF. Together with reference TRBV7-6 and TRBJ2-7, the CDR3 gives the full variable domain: GAGVSQSPRYKVTKRGQDVALRCDPISGHVSLYWYRQALGQGPEFLTYFNYEAQQDKSGLPNDRFSAERPEGSISTLTIQRTEQRDSAMYRCASSLAGANYEQYFGPGTRLTVT.

CDR3 in DNA: TGTGCCTGGAGAAGGGGCGCCTATGGCTACACCTTC. It is translated as CAWRRGAYGYTF. V usage is TRBV30 and J usage is TRBJ1-2; TRBD1 might be the D (5 bases). Trimming removed 3 bases at V and 4 bases at J, with 9 bases between. This CDR3 has 12 residues. Germline V gene lookup returns CDR1 GTSNPN and CDR2 SVGIG (reference sequence).

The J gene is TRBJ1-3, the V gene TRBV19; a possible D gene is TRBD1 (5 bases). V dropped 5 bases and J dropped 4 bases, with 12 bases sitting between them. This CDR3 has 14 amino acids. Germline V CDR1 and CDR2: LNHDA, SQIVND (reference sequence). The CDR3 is CASSFGGTGNTIYF. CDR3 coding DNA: TGTGCCAGTAGTTTCGGGGGAACGGGAAACACCATATATTTT.

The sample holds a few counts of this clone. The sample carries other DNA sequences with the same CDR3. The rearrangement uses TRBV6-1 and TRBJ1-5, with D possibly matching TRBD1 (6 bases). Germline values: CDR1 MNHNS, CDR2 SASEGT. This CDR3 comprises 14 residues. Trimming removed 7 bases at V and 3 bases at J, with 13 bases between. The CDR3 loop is CASNPTGSNQPQHF. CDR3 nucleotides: TGTGCCAGCAACCCAACAGGGTCCAATCAGCCCCAGCATTTT.

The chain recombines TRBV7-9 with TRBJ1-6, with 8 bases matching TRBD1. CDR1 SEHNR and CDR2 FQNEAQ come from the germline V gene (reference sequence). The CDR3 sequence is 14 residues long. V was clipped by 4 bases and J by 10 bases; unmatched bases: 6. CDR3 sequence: CASSSGGRKSPLHF. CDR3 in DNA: TGTGCCAGCAGCTCAGGGGGCAGGAAGTCACCCCTCCACTTT.

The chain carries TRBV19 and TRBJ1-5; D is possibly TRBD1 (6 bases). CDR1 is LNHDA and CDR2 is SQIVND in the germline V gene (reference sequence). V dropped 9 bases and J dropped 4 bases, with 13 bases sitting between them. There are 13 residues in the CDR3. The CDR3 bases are TGTGCCAGCTGGACAGATGGGAATCAGCCCCAGCATTTT. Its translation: CASWTDGNQPQHF.

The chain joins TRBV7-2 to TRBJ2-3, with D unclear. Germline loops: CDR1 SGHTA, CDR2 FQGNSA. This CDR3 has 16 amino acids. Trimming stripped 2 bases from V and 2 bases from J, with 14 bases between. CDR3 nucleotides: TGTGCCAGCAGCTTAAACCTTAATGCGGCCACAGATACGCAGTATTTT. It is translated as CASSLNLNAATDTQYF.

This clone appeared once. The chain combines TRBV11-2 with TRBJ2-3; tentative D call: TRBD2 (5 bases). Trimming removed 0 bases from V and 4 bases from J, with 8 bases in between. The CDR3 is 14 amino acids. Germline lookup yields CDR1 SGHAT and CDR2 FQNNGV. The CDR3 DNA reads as TGTGCCAGCAGCTTAGATCCGGGGTCAGATACGCAGTATTTT. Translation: CASSLDPGSDTQYF.

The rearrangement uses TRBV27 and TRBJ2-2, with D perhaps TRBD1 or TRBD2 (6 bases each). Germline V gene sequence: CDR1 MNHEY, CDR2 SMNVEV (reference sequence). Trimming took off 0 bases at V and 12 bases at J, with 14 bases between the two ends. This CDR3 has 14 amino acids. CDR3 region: CASSLSRGDRKLFF. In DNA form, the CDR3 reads TGTGCCAGCAGTTTATCAAGGGGGGATCGGAAGCTGTTTTTT.